These 32 T cell receptor beta chains were sequenced from one sample in a study of cytomegalovirus exposure and HLA in healthy donors. Sequencing used immunoSEQ multiplex PCR; TCRdb keeps in-frame clones, though not all of them. Of about 360,000 clones in the sample, roughly 90% were seen once. The sample comprised PBMCs. Receptors were obtained from a woman younger than 30 in good health and CMV-seronegative.

The CDR3 region is CARNEPGQGYSGNTIYF. Here the CDR3 DNA reads TGTGCCAGGAATGAACCGGGACAGGGATACTCTGGAAACACCATATATTTT. The chain uses TRBV2 and TRBJ1-3; TRBD1 agrees at 9 bases. There are 17 residues in the CDR3. The V segment lost 9 bases and the J segment 0 bases; nucleotides outside the gene matches: 12. From germline, CDR1 is SNHLY and CDR2 FYNNEI.

This clone was seen once. The V and J genes are TRBV6-5 and TRBJ2-7, with TRBD1 matching 8 bases. With 5 bases clipped from V and 11 bases from J, the junction kept 11 bases outside the gene matches. Germline V lookup: CDR1 MNHEY, CDR2 SVGAGI. CDR3 size: 13 residues. CDR3 bases: TGTGCCAGCAGTGAGGGACAGGTTATTCTGGAGTACTTC. Amino acids: CASSEGQVILEYF.

This chain connects TRBV10-1 to TRBJ2-1; 7 bases map to TRBD2. Germline CDR1 is WNHNN and CDR2 is SYGVQD (reference sequence). The CDR3 covers 16 residues. Unmatched junction bases numbered 4, after V lost 2 bases and J lost 0 bases. CDR3 sequence: CASSEDSGLSYNEQFF. DNA for the CDR3: TGCGCCAGCAGTGAGGATAGCGGGCTCTCCTACAATGAGCAGTTCTTC.

This clone was seen more than once but under ten times. V is TRBV13 and J is TRBJ1-1; 8 bases fit TRBD1. Germline CDR1 and CDR2: PRHDT and FYEKMQ (reference sequence). J lost 8 bases, V lost 7 bases, and 3 bases had no gene match. The CDR3 consists of 11 residues. The CDR3 region is CASMDRAEAFF. The CDR3 DNA is TGTGCCAGCATGGACAGGGCCGAAGCTTTCTTT.

CDR3 protein: CASSLIGGSHEQYF. CDR3 DNA sequence: TGTGCCAGCAGCTTGATAGGGGGATCCCACGAGCAGTACTTC. The V gene is TRBV5-5, the J gene TRBJ2-7; tentatively, D is TRBD1 (6 bases). Germline V gene sequence: CDR1 SGHKS, CDR2 YYEKEE (reference sequence). V lost 1 base and J 5 bases, leaving 13 bases between the germline ends. The CDR3 runs to 14 residues.

The J gene is TRBJ2-7, the V gene TRBV28, with D hard to call. The CDR3 has 14 amino acids. V was clipped by 2 bases and J by 5 bases, with 13 bases between them. Germline CDR1 and CDR2: MDHEN and SYDVKM. The CDR3 loop is CASSLPPMAHEQYF. The CDR3 DNA follows: TGTGCCAGCAGTTTACCCCCAATGGCCCACGAGCAGTACTTC.

This clone occurred a few times. The chain has TRBV18 and TRBJ1-2, with 10 nucleotides matching TRBD1. CDR3 length: 13 amino acids. The V gene end was trimmed by 5 bases and the J gene end by 8 bases; junction bases not matched to a gene: 5. Germline V gene sequence: CDR1 KGHSH, CDR2 LQKENI. The CDR3 bases are TGTGCCAGCTCATCGCGGACAGGGGGAGGCTACACCTTC. Protein product: CASSSRTGGGYTF.

The CDR3 DNA reads TGCGCCAGCAGCCCCCGGGTTAGCGGGAGGGCCGGCGAGCAGTACTTC. Residues: CASSPRVSGRAGEQYF. V is TRBV5-1 and J is TRBJ2-7, with 11 nucleotides matching TRBD2. CDR1 SGHRS and CDR2 YFSETQ come from the germline V gene. J gave up 6 bases and V 4 bases, and 12 bases lay outside the gene matches. The CDR3 loop spans 16 amino acids.

This clone was observed once. The chain is built from TRBV9 and TRBJ2-7, with TRBD2 matching over 8 bases. V trimming: 4 bases; J trimming: 7 bases; junction bases outside the gene matches: 13. The germline V gene encodes CDR1 SGDLS and CDR2 YYNGEE. CDR3 length: 15 residues. CDR3: CASSPRGRPIGEQYF. The CDR3 DNA sequence: TGTGCCAGCAGCCCCCGCGGGAGGCCCATTGGGGAGCAGTACTTC.

The chain combines TRBV10-2 with TRBJ1-5, with D possibly being TRBD1 (5 bases). Germline V lookup: CDR1 WSHSY, CDR2 SAAADI. Between the trimmed V and J ends, which lost 0 bases and 1 base, there was a span of 10 bases. This CDR3 has 16 amino acids. CDR3 DNA: TGCGCCAGCAGTGAGTCAGGGGCACGGAGCAATCAGCCCCAGCATTTT. It codes for CASSESGARSNQPQHF.

The chain is built from TRBV6-1 and TRBJ2-7; maybe TRBD2 (5 bases). V lost 3 bases, J lost 6 bases, and 15 bases lay in between. CDR1 MNHNS and CDR2 SASEGT come from the germline V gene. The CDR3 extends over 14 amino acids. CDR3 residues: CASSERGGGVEQYF. CDR3 in DNA: TGTGCCAGCAGTGAGAGAGGAGGAGGTGTCGAGCAGTACTTC.

This rearrangement joins TRBV2 to TRBJ1-4; a possible D gene is TRBD1 (5 bases). Germline values: CDR1 SNHLY, CDR2 FYNNEI. The CDR3 is 17 amino acids. Trimming stripped 3 bases from V and 2 bases from J, with 16 bases between. The CDR3: CASSEGIGALTNEKLFF. CDR3 DNA: TGTGCCAGCAGTGAGGGGATAGGGGCGCTTACTAATGAAAAACTGTTTTTT.

The chain employs TRBV2 and TRBJ2-7, with D possibly being TRBD1 (5 bases). V lost 4 bases to trimming and J lost 4 bases, with 8 bases between them. This CDR3 comprises 12 residues. Germline-derived CDR1 and CDR2 are SNHLY and FYNNEI. The CDR3 nucleotides are TGTGCCAGCAGTGCAGGGCCGTACGAGCAGTACTTC. Residues: CASSAGPYEQYF.

This sequence joins TRBV5-1 and TRBJ2-5; 8 nucleotides match TRBD2. J lost 1 base, V lost 1 base, and 3 bases had no gene match. This CDR3 spans 15 amino acids. Germline values: CDR1 SGHRS, CDR2 YFSETQ. CDR3 DNA: TGCGCCAGCAGCTTGACTAGCGGACTCCAAGAGACCCAGTACTTC. As protein: CASSLTSGLQETQYF.

The J gene is TRBJ1-5, the V gene TRBV28; D ambiguous. The CDR3 sequence is 14 residues long. The V gene's germline CDR1 is MDHEN and CDR2 SYDVKM. V lost 7 bases and J 2 bases, leaving 12 bases between the germline ends. The DNA of the CDR3 is TGTGCCAGCACCGGTTCCACGCGCAATCAGCCCCAGCATTTT. It encodes CASTGSTRNQPQHF.

The rearrangement joins TRBV6-1 to TRBJ2-7; 9 bases map to TRBD1. The V and J ends lost 7 bases and 4 bases, in that order; junction bases with no gene match: 11. Germline lookup yields CDR1 MNHNS and CDR2 SASEGT. This CDR3 is 15 amino acids long. The CDR3 sequence is CASISSGTGSYEQYF. CDR3 bases: TGTGCCAGCATCTCCTCCGGGACAGGGAGTTACGAGCAGTACTTC.

V and J are TRBV2 and TRBJ1-6; TRBD1 might be the D (6 bases). Germline CDR1 and CDR2: SNHLY and FYNNEI. Trimming removed 2 bases at V and 4 bases at J, with 12 bases between. This CDR3 has 16 amino acids. The CDR3 region is CASSEIGGFYNSPLHF. The CDR3 nucleotides are TGTGCCAGCAGTGAAATAGGGGGATTTTATAATTCACCCCTCCACTTT.

This clone has a handful of counts. This sequence joins TRBV6-4 and TRBJ1-1; the D is unclear. The CDR3 runs 14 residues. Germline CDR1 reads MRHNA; CDR2 reads SNTAGT. V lost 2 bases to trimming and J lost 1 base, with 8 bases between them. CDR3 coding DNA: TGTGCCAGCAGTGACACGAGGAAGAACACTGAAGCTTTCTTT. Encoded protein: CASSDTRKNTEAFF.

The chain links TRBV2 to TRBJ2-3, with 9 nucleotides matching TRBD2. This CDR3 spans 15 amino acids. CDR1 SNHLY and CDR2 FYNNEI come from the germline V gene. V gave up 7 bases and J gave up 1 base; unmatched junction bases: 6. CDR3 sequence reads: CASKDQRGGTDTQYF. CDR3 DNA sequence: TGTGCCAGCAAGGATCAGCGGGGGGGCACAGATACGCAGTATTTT.

This sequence joins TRBV28 and TRBJ1-1; D gene unclear. The CDR3 is 14 amino acids. With 3 bases removed from V and 4 bases from J, the gap between germline ends came to 12 bases. Germline V gene data show CDR1 as MDHEN and CDR2 as SYDVKM. In nucleotides, the CDR3 is TGTGCCAGCAGTTTCGGACTCCGGAGCACTGAAGCTTTCTTT. Its translation: CASSFGLRSTEAFF.

The V call is TRBV28, the J call TRBJ2-7; 9 bases line up with TRBD2. V gave up 4 bases and J gave up 5 bases; unmatched junction bases: 6. Germline lookup yields CDR1 MDHEN and CDR2 SYDVKM. The CDR3 is 14 amino acids. The CDR3 spells CASSWRTSDNEQYF. DNA of the CDR3: TGTGCCAGCAGTTGGCGGACTAGCGATAACGAGCAGTACTTC.

The chain uses TRBV5-1 and TRBJ1-4; a possible D gene is TRBD1 (6 bases). CDR1 is SGHRS and CDR2 is YFSETQ in the germline V gene. CDR3 length: 16 residues. Trimming took off 4 bases at V and 0 bases at J, with 13 bases between the two ends. Written as DNA, the CDR3 is TGCGCCAGCAGCCGTACCCGGACAGCAACTAATGAAAAACTGTTTTTT. It specifies CASSRTRTATNEKLFF.

This sequence joins TRBV2 and TRBJ1-5; D is ambiguous. The CDR3 has 12 amino acids. The germline V gene encodes CDR1 SNHLY and CDR2 FYNNEI. With 6 bases removed from V and 7 bases from J, the gap between germline ends came to 10 bases. The DNA of the CDR3 is TGTGCCAGCAGGGGGAGCCACCAGCCCCAGCATTTT. Its translation: CASRGSHQPQHF. The entire variable domain, with the rest obtained from reference TRBV2 and TRBJ1-5, is as follows: EPEVTQTPSHQVTQMGQEVILRCVPISNHLYFYWYRQILGQKVEFLVSFYNNEISEKSEIFDDQFSVERPDGSNFTLKIRSTKLEDSAMYFCASRGSHQPQHFGDGTRLSIL.

This chain joins TRBV4-1 and TRBJ1-3, with D unresolved. This CDR3 is built from 17 residues. Per the germline V gene, CDR1 is MGHRA and CDR2 is YSYEKL. With 0 bases removed from V and 0 bases from J, the gap between germline ends came to 12 bases. The CDR3 protein is CASSQDGTRSSGNTIYF. In nucleotides, the CDR3 is TGCGCCAGCAGCCAAGATGGTACGAGGAGCTCTGGAAACACCATATATTTT.

J is TRBJ1-4 and V is TRBV13, with D unclear. This CDR3 has 15 amino acids. Trimming stripped 2 bases from V and 3 bases from J, with 10 bases between. Germline values: CDR1 PRHDT, CDR2 FYEKMQ (reference sequence). Here the CDR3 reads CASSLMRAANEKLFF. The CDR3 coding sequence is TGTGCCAGCAGCTTAATGAGGGCAGCTAATGAAAAACTGTTTTTT.

The rearrangement uses TRBV29-1 and TRBJ1-1; 7 bases are shared with TRBD1. V shed 7 bases, J shed 6 bases, and the junction held 11 bases outside the gene matches. CDR3 length: 13 residues. The germline gives CDR1 SQVTM, CDR2 ANQGSEA. CDR3 DNA sequence: TGCAGCGCCCAAATGACAGGGTCTGCTGAAGCTTTCTTT. It yields the protein CSAQMTGSAEAFF.

The chain carries TRBV28 and TRBJ2-1; D perhaps matches TRBD1 (6 bases). The CDR3 is 16 residues long. Germline CDR1 and CDR2: MDHEN and SYDVKM. With 6 bases removed from V and 0 bases from J, the gap between germline ends came to 15 bases. This chain's CDR3 is CASRSGQRSSYNEQFF. The CDR3 bases are TGTGCCAGCAGATCCGGACAGAGGAGCTCCTACAATGAGCAGTTCTTC. The full variable domain, with the rest looked up from reference TRBV28 and TRBJ2-1, is DVKVTQSSRYLVKRTGEKVFLECVQDMDHENMFWYRQDPGLGLRLIYFSYDVKMKEKGDIPEGYSVSREKKERFSLILESASTNQTSMYLCASRSGQRSSYNEQFFGPGTRLTVL.

The chain employs TRBV2 and TRBJ1-4; 8 bases line up with TRBD1. The trim removed 8 bases at V and 8 bases at J, leaving 7 bases unmatched. Looked up from germline, CDR1 is SNHLY and CDR2 is FYNNEI. This CDR3 region has 13 residues. CDR3 protein: CASVGQGREKLFF. In nucleotides, the CDR3 is TGTGCCAGCGTAGGACAGGGAAGAGAAAAACTGTTTTTT.

This sequence joins TRBV27 and TRBJ2-1, with D tentatively TRBD1 (6 bases). The CDR3 is made up of 12 amino acids. The V and J ends lost 8 bases and 6 bases respectively, with 11 bases between them. Germline lookup yields CDR1 MNHEY and CDR2 SMNVEV (reference sequence). The chain's CDR3 is CASFTGFNEQFF. The CDR3, as DNA: TGTGCCAGCTTTACAGGGTTCAATGAGCAGTTCTTC.

This chain links TRBV6-1 with TRBJ1-2; 10 positions match TRBD1. CDR3 length: 14 residues. Germline-derived CDR1 and CDR2 are MNHNS and SASEGT. With 1 base clipped from V and 8 bases from J, the junction kept 4 bases outside the gene matches. CDR3 residues: CASSEVGTGVGYTF. Written as DNA, the CDR3 is TGTGCCAGCAGTGAAGTGGGGACAGGGGTGGGCTACACCTTC.

The V gene is TRBV5-1, the J gene TRBJ2-3; TRBD2 aligns across 9 bases. Germline CDR1 and CDR2: SGHRS and YFSETQ. Trimming cost V 4 bases and J 2 bases; bases outside gene matches: 2. The CDR3 contains 14 residues. The CDR3 DNA sequence: TGCGCCAGCAGCCGGACTAGCGACACAGATACGCAGTATTTT. Protein sequence: CASSRTSDTDTQYF.

The chain recombines TRBV7-6 with TRBJ2-7, with 7 bases that match TRBD2. The CDR3 is 13 residues long. V shed 8 bases, J shed 4 bases, and the junction held 8 bases outside the gene matches. Per germline, CDR1 SGHVS and CDR2 FNYEAQ. The DNA for the CDR3 is TGTGCCAGCTCTCGGGGAGGGAATTACGAGCAGTACTTC. Amino acid sequence: CASSRGGNYEQYF.